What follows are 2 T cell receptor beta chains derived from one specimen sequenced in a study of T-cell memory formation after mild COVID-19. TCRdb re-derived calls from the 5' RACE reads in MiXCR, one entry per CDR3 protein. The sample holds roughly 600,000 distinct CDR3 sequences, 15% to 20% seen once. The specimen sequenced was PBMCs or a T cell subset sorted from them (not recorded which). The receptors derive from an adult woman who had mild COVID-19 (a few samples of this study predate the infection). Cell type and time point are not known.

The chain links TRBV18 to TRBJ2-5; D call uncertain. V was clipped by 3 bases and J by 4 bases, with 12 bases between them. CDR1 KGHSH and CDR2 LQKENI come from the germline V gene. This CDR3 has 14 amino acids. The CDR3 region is CASSPGSGGETQYF. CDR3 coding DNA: TGTGCCAGCTCACCCGGGTCTGGCGGAGAGACCCAGTACTTC.

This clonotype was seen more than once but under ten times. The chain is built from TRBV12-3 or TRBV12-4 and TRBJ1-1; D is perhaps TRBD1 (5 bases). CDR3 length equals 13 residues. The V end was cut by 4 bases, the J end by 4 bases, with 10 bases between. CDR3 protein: CASSWGEITEAFF. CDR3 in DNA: TGTGCCAGCAGTTGGGGGGAGATCACTGAAGCTTTCTTT.